These 19 T cell receptor beta chains share one sample of origin, sequenced in a study of T cells in Graves' hyperthyroidism and ophthalmopathy. RNA transcripts provided the source from which TCR beta CDR3 regions were amplified. First-round RT-PCR with HTBI primers amplified the TCR CDR3 region. TCRdb reprocessed the multiplex PCR reads with MiXCR, giving one entry per CDR3 protein. The table records about 180,000 distinct CDR3 sequences, 15% to 20% of them present only once. Sequences were obtained from blood. These receptors were taken from a woman between 50 and 59 years old with Graves' hyperthyroidism.

This clonotype showed up just a few times. The rearrangement joins TRBV9 to TRBJ2-5, with D possibly being TRBD2 (6 bases). The V end lost 0 bases, the J end lost 5 bases, and 8 bases lay between the germline ends. Per the germline V gene, CDR1 is SGDLS and CDR2 is YYNGEE. The CDR3 loop spans 13 amino acids. The CDR3 bases are TGTGCCAGCAGCGTAGGTGCGGGGGAGACCCAGTACTTC. This sequence encodes CASSVGAGETQYF.

This clonotype was seen many times. The chain employs TRBV9 and TRBJ2-3; the D is unclear. This CDR3 is 11 amino acids long. Trimming pared 3 bases from V and 7 bases from J, leaving 6 bases between. The germline V gene encodes CDR1 SGDLS and CDR2 YYNGEE. The CDR3 reads CASSATNTQYF. CDR3 nucleotides: TGTGCCAGCAGCGCAACAAATACGCAGTATTTT.

There are many counts of this clonotype. V is TRBV5-4 and J is TRBJ2-3; 11 bases align to TRBD2. In germline, CDR1 is SGHNT, CDR2 YYREEE (reference sequence). CDR3 length: 16 residues. V was pared by 3 bases and J by 3 bases, with 6 bases of the junction left unmatched. The CDR3, as DNA: TGTGCCAGCAGCTCCATAGCGGGGGGGTTAACAGATACGCAGTATTTT. Protein sequence: CASSSIAGGLTDTQYF.

The DNA for the CDR3 is TGTGCCAGTAGTATAGACGGCCCGAGCAATCAGCCCCAGCATTTT. It encodes CASSIDGPSNQPQHF. The rearrangement joins TRBV19 to TRBJ1-5; D gene unclear. Germline CDR1 and CDR2: LNHDA and SQIVND (reference sequence). This CDR3 comprises 15 residues. V was cut by 0 bases and J by 1 base, with 7 bases left in between.

There are many counts of this clonotype. The chain carries TRBV11-3 and TRBJ1-4, with D perhaps TRBD1 (6 bases). The CDR3 is made up of 17 amino acids. V lost 0 bases and J 0 bases, leaving 11 bases between the germline ends. Per the germline V gene, CDR1 is SGHNT and CDR2 is YENEEA. As DNA, the CDR3 is TGTGCCAGCAGCTTAGATCAGGGGACGGCAACTAATGAAAAACTGTTTTTT. Its translation is CASSLDQGTATNEKLFF.

This clonotype was recorded at least ten times. The J gene is TRBJ2-2, the V gene TRBV12-3 or TRBV12-4, with D hard to call. The CDR3 has 12 amino acids. Trimming shortened V by 5 bases and J by 6 bases, and 7 bases separated the two germline ends. CDR3 in DNA: TGTGCCAGCAGTAAATGGTCCGGGGAGCTGTTTTTT. Amino acid sequence: CASSKWSGELFF.

This clonotype came up many times. Written as DNA, the CDR3 is TGCAGTGCTAGGGGCATTGCAATGAACACTGAAGCTTTCTTT. Amino acids: CSARGIAMNTEAFF. The chain carries TRBV20-1 and TRBJ1-1; D call uncertain. The CDR3 contains 14 residues. Between the trimmed V and J ends, which lost 3 bases and 0 bases, there was a span of 11 bases. Germline-derived CDR1 and CDR2 are DFQATT and SNEGSKA (reference sequence).

At least ten counts were recorded for this clonotype. The CDR3 DNA sequence: TGTGCCAGCAGCTTTACTAGTCAGACGGCTATTGTAGAAAAACTGTTTTTT. It encodes CASSFTSQTAIVEKLFF. The chain uses TRBV7-2 and TRBJ1-4; no reliable D call. Looked up from germline, CDR1 is SGHTA and CDR2 is FQGNSA. This CDR3 is built from 17 residues. V lost 3 bases to trimming and J lost 8 bases, with 22 bases between them.

This clonotype was picked up many times. The chain employs TRBV20-1 and TRBJ2-7; maybe TRBD2 (5 bases). V dropped 4 bases and J dropped 6 bases, with 13 bases sitting between them. Germline assignment: CDR1 DFQATT and CDR2 SNEGSKA (reference sequence). The CDR3 length is 12 residues. The CDR3 DNA sequence: TGCAGTGCTACGAGCGGTGGTTCCGAGCAGTACTTC. This translates into CSATSGGSEQYF.

The chain carries TRBV20-1 and TRBJ2-5, with D uncertain. The germline V gene encodes CDR1 DFQATT and CDR2 SNEGSKA (reference sequence). The CDR3 has 10 amino acids. Trimming stripped 7 bases from V and 5 bases from J, with 8 bases between. The CDR3 is CSGYWETQYF. CDR3 DNA sequence: TGCAGTGGGTACTGGGAGACCCAGTACTTC.

The genes are TRBV4-1 and TRBJ2-5, with D unresolved. This CDR3 region has 13 residues. Trimming took 4 bases from V and 6 from J, leaving 12 bases between them. Germline CDR1 is MGHRA and CDR2 is YSYEKL. CDR3 sequence reads: CASSLDFYQTQYF. The CDR3 bases are TGCGCCAGCAGCCTAGACTTCTACCAGACCCAGTACTTC.

Concerning this clonotype itself: At one of its ends the junction is not consistent with the germline gene, which may arise from a read error. CDR3 loop: CANSQLRGETQHF. The CDR3 region has the DNA TGTGCCAACAGCCAACTCCGGGGGGAGACCCAGCACTTC. This chain uses TRBV14 with TRBJ2-5, with 7 bases matching TRBD2. The germline V gene encodes CDR1 SGHDN and CDR2 FVKESK. The CDR3 is 13 amino acids.

This clonotype has a count of ten or more. The chain employs TRBV10-2 and TRBJ2-7, with TRBD1 identical over 7 bases. Germline V gene sequence: CDR1 WSHSY, CDR2 SAAADI. V trimming: 4 bases; J trimming: 2 bases; junction bases outside the gene matches: 11. The CDR3 sequence is 16 residues long. CDR3 in DNA: TGCGCCAGCAGTGTAGCCCCCACAGGGGATCCCTACGAGCAGTACTTC. Translating it yields CASSVAPTGDPYEQYF.

This clonotype was detected only a few times. The chain joins TRBV20-1 to TRBJ2-5; maybe TRBD2 (6 bases). Germline V lookup: CDR1 DFQATT, CDR2 SNEGSKA (reference sequence). The CDR3 covers 15 residues. Trimming left V 0 bases short and J 4 bases short, with 15 bases between. Here the CDR3 reads CSARDQTRGPETQYF. Here the CDR3 DNA reads TGCAGTGCTAGAGATCAAACGCGGGGTCCAGAGACCCAGTACTTC.

In this sample, this clonotype turned up many times. The junction and the germline gene differ at one end; a read error may be behind it. The V call is TRBV28, the J call TRBJ1-2; 8 bases fit TRBD1. This CDR3 is 13 amino acids long. Per the germline V gene, CDR1 is MDHEN and CDR2 is SYDVKM. The CDR3 nucleotides are TGTGCCAGCAGTACGGACAGGGACTATGACTACACCTTC. It yields the protein CASSTDRDYDYTF.

This clonotype was picked up many times. The chain carries TRBV5-1 and TRBJ2-1, with 7 bases that match TRBD1. Germline CDR1 and CDR2: SGHRS and YFSETQ. This CDR3 is 16 amino acids long. V lost 3 bases and J lost 0; bases outside the gene matches: 6. The CDR3 loop is CASSSGQVSSYNEQFF. CDR3 DNA sequence: TGCGCCAGCAGCTCAGGACAGGTGAGCTCCTACAATGAGCAGTTCTTC.

This clonotype was recorded a few times. The rearrangement links TRBV7-3 to TRBJ1-1; D is unresolved. The CDR3 extends over 18 amino acids. The germline gives CDR1 SGHTA, CDR2 FQGTGA. Trimming shortened V by 4 bases and J by 0 bases, and 21 bases separated the two germline ends. CDR3 bases: TGTGCCAGCAGCTCCCAAGAAGGGATACCTTTAATGAACACTGAAGCTTTCTTT. It encodes CASSSQEGIPLMNTEAFF. Supplemented by reference TRBV7-3 and TRBJ1-1, the full variable domain reads GAGVSQTPSNKVTEKGKYVELRCDPISGHTALYWYRQSLGQGPEFLIYFQGTGAADDSGLPNDRFFAVRPEGSVSTLKIQRTERGDSAVYLCASSSQEGIPLMNTEAFFGQGTRLTVV.

The table lists this clonotype with many counts. CDR3 DNA sequence: TGTGCCAGCCGTTTTAAGACTAGCACAGATACGCAGTATTTT. It encodes CASRFKTSTDTQYF. The chain carries TRBV2 and TRBJ2-3, with D unclear. V was shortened by 8 bases and J by 0 bases, with 12 bases between the two germline ends. The CDR3 is 14 residues long. Germline V gene data show CDR1 as SNHLY and CDR2 as FYNNEI.

This clonotype was seen once. A read error may account for a junction end that differs from germline. The chain joins TRBV18 to TRBJ2-1, with 7 positions matching TRBD1. The CDR3 is 16 residues long. Germline lookup yields CDR1 KGHSH and CDR2 LQKENI. The CDR3 reads CVSSSSSAGGRNEQFF. The CDR3 DNA reads TGTGTCAGCTCAAGTTCGTCGGCAGGGGGACGTAATGAGCAGTTCTTC.